Below, 30 T cell receptor beta chains from the same sample are listed, as sequenced in a study of T-cell memory formation after mild COVID-19. TCRdb called the 5' RACE reads again in MiXCR, with one record for every CDR3 protein. The sample contains roughly 500,000 distinct CDR3 sequences, around 20% of which appear only once. The sequenced sample was PBMCs or a T cell subset sorted from them (not recorded which). The receptors come from an adult woman who had mild COVID-19 (a few samples of this study predate the infection). Cell type and time point are not known.

The chain combines TRBV5-5 with TRBJ2-2; 9 nucleotides match TRBD2. CDR3 size: 17 residues. V shed 3 bases, J shed 0 bases, and the junction held 6 bases outside the gene matches. From germline, CDR1 is SGHKS and CDR2 YYEKEE (reference sequence). CDR3 sequence reads: CASSSLPSGANTGELFF. CDR3 sequence (DNA): TGTGCCAGCAGCTCCCTTCCTAGCGGGGCGAACACCGGGGAGCTGTTTTTT.

V gene TRBV7-3 combines with J gene TRBJ2-5; the D gene is possibly TRBD2 (6 bases). The CDR3 sequence is 15 residues long. V gave up 2 bases and J gave up 5 bases, with 15 bases separating them. Germline CDR1 SGHTA, CDR2 FQGTGA. As DNA, the CDR3 is TGTGCCAGCAGCTTATGGGGGGATAGTGGGGAGACCCAGTACTTC. This gives the protein CASSLWGDSGETQYF.

V usage is TRBV29-1 and J usage is TRBJ1-2, with 11 bases aligning to TRBD1. Germline V gene data show CDR1 as SQVTM and CDR2 as ANQGSEA. V lost 1 base, J lost 4 bases, and 8 bases stayed unmatched. The CDR3 is 16 amino acids. The CDR3 DNA reads as TGCAGCGTTGAAGCGAACCTCGGGACAGGGGGCTATGGCTACACCTTC. The encoded protein is CSVEANLGTGGYGYTF. Filled out from reference TRBV29-1 and TRBJ1-2, the complete variable domain reads SAVISQKPSRDICQRGTSLTIQCQVDSQVTMMFWYRQQPGQSLTLIATANQGSEATYESGFVIDKFPISRPNLTFSTLTVSNMSPEDSSIYLCSVEANLGTGGYGYTFGSGTRLTVV.

The CDR3 DNA sequence: TGTGCCACCATTCTCCTTCGGGATGAGCAGTTCTTC. It is translated as CATILLRDEQFF. The gene calls are TRBV2 and TRBJ2-1; D gene uncertain. The V end was cut by 10 bases, the J end by 8 bases, with 15 bases between. Germline V gene sequence: CDR1 SNHLY, CDR2 FYNNEI. The CDR3 is 12 residues long.

The V gene is TRBV18, the J gene TRBJ2-7, with 14 bases identical to TRBD2. The CDR3 is made up of 18 amino acids. Trimming at V came to 1 base and at J to 2 bases, leaving 7 bases not matched to a gene. CDR1 and CDR2 (germline): KGHSH, LQKENI. The CDR3 nucleotides are TGTGCCAGCTCACCACTGGGACTAGCGGGAGTGCAGCCCTACGAGCAGTACTTC. It is translated as CASSPLGLAGVQPYEQYF. The full variable domain, completed using reference TRBV18 and TRBJ2-7, is NAGVMQNPRHLVRRRGQEARLRCSPMKGHSHVYWYRQLPEEGLKFMVYLQKENIIDESGMPKERFSAEFPKEGPSILRIQQVVRGDSAAYFCASSPLGLAGVQPYEQYFGPGTRLTVT.

This clonotype was found a few times. The V gene is TRBV6-2 or TRBV6-3, the J gene TRBJ2-1; 14 bases agree with TRBD2. The CDR3 has 17 amino acids. CDR1 MNHEY and CDR2 SVGEGT come from the germline V gene. The V and J ends lost 6 bases and 3 bases, in that order; junction bases with no gene match: 7. CDR3 sequence (DNA): TGTGCCAGCAGGTTGACTAGCGGGAGGGCCCTCTACAATGAGCAGTTCTTC. Translating it yields CASRLTSGRALYNEQFF.

This clonotype was observed a handful of times. V usage is TRBV6-5 and J usage is TRBJ2-7; weak D call: TRBD2 (7 bases). This CDR3 is 12 amino acids long. CDR1 and CDR2 from the germline V gene are MNHEY and SVGAGI. Trimming pared 3 bases from V and 9 bases from J, leaving 12 bases between. CDR3 coding DNA: TGTGCCAGCAGTTATGGGGGCGGGGGGCAGTACTTC. Translated, it gives CASSYGGGGQYF.

This clonotype has just a few counts. The chain is built from TRBV5-4 and TRBJ2-7; the D is unclear. The CDR3 contains 13 residues. Germline lookup yields CDR1 SGHNT and CDR2 YYREEE (reference sequence). The V end lost 3 bases, the J end lost 1 base, and 8 bases lay between the germline ends. The CDR3 coding sequence is TGTGCCAGCAGCTCCAGGAATTCCTACGAGCAGTACTTC. Translating it yields CASSSRNSYEQYF. The whole variable domain, filled in from reference TRBV5-4 and TRBJ2-7, reads ETGVTQSPTHLIKTRGQQVTLRCSSQSGHNTVSWYQQALGQGPQFIFQYYREEENGRGNFPPRFSGLQFPNYSSELNVNALELDDSALYLCASSSRNSYEQYFGPGTRLTVT.

The sample holds a few counts of this clonotype. The genes are TRBV7-7 and TRBJ2-2; no clear D. CDR3 size: 13 residues. V was pared by 5 bases and J by 2 bases, with 6 bases between. Germline CDR1 is SSHAT and CDR2 is FNYEAQ (reference sequence). CDR3 loop: CASSDKNTGELFF. CDR3 bases: TGTGCCAGCAGCGACAAAAACACCGGGGAGCTGTTTTTT.

The chain has TRBV7-2 and TRBJ2-5, with 9 bases lining up with TRBD2. The V gene's germline CDR1 is SGHTA and CDR2 FQGNSA. V was clipped by 2 bases and J by 5 bases; unmatched bases: 6. The CDR3 extends over 15 amino acids. This CDR3 is CASSLLSGRWETQYF. The CDR3, as DNA: TGTGCCAGCAGCTTACTGAGCGGGAGGTGGGAGACCCAGTACTTC.

This chain connects TRBV10-3 to TRBJ2-3; perhaps TRBD1 as D (5 bases). Germline assignment: CDR1 ENHRY and CDR2 SYGVKD. The length of the CDR3 is 14 residues. Between the trimmed V and J ends, which lost 6 bases and 6 bases, there was a span of 16 bases. CDR3 coding DNA: TGTGCCATCAGCTACACAGGAGTGGCGGATACGCAGTATTTT. It codes for CAISYTGVADTQYF.

The chain is built from TRBV7-8 and TRBJ2-7; a possible D gene is TRBD1 (6 bases). V was clipped by 5 bases and J by 2 bases, with 13 bases between them. Germline loops: CDR1 SGHVS, CDR2 FQNEAQ. This CDR3 is 14 amino acids long. The CDR3 loop reads CASSLGDTAYEQYF. CDR3 sequence (DNA): TGTGCCAGCAGCCTAGGGGACACAGCCTACGAGCAGTACTTC.

This clonotype was observed a handful of times. The chain employs TRBV19 and TRBJ2-1; 7 bases agree with TRBD2. The germline V gene encodes CDR1 LNHDA and CDR2 SQIVND (reference sequence). V gave up 3 bases and J gave up 2 bases; unmatched junction bases: 4. CDR3 size: 15 residues. The CDR3 is CASSIGRAPYNEQFF. In DNA, the CDR3 is TGTGCCAGTAGTATTGGGAGGGCGCCCTACAATGAGCAGTTCTTC. Full variable domain (outside the CDR3, taken from reference TRBV19 and TRBJ2-1): DGGITQSPKYLFRKEGQNVTLSCEQNLNHDAMYWYRQDPGQGLRLIYYSQIVNDFQKGDIAEGYSVSREKKESFPLTVTSAQKNPTAFYLCASSIGRAPYNEQFFGPGTRLTVL.

The chain recombines TRBV27 with TRBJ2-3, with D unresolved. CDR1 and CDR2 (germline): MNHEY, SMNVEV (reference sequence). The CDR3 totals 15 residues. The V end lost 5 bases, the J end lost 2 bases, and 14 bases lay between the germline ends. The CDR3 bases are TGTGCCAGCAGTAGGGCCCAAGTGTACACAGATACGCAGTATTTT. This encodes CASSRAQVYTDTQYF.

The chain carries TRBV10-3 and TRBJ2-1, with TRBD2 matching over 9 bases. The CDR3 is 14 residues long. Trimming at V came to 11 bases and at J to 5 bases, leaving 10 bases not matched to a gene. Germline V gene data show CDR1 as ENHRY and CDR2 as SYGVKD. In DNA, the CDR3 is TGTGCCTCCGGTCGGCGGGAGGGAAACAATGAGCAGTTCTTC. It yields the protein CASGRREGNNEQFF.

This chain uses TRBV9 with TRBJ1-2; 9 bases match TRBD1. Germline CDR1 is SGDLS and CDR2 is YYNGEE. J was trimmed by 3 bases and V by 0 bases; bases with no gene match: 3. The CDR3 sequence is 15 residues long. The CDR3 DNA is TGTGCCAGCAGCGTAGATCGGACAGGGGACTATGGCTACACCTTC. Protein sequence: CASSVDRTGDYGYTF.

The sample holds a few counts of this clonotype. Written as DNA, the CDR3 is TGCAGTGCTGCTTCCTCGGGACAGGTTAGAGGCTACACCTTC. Amino acids: CSAASSGQVRGYTF. This rearrangement joins TRBV20-1 to TRBJ1-2; TRBD1 agrees at 8 bases. Germline CDR1 reads DFQATT; CDR2 reads SNEGSKA (reference sequence). CDR3 length equals 14 residues. V shed 5 bases and J 8 bases; nucleotides not matched to a gene: 13.

The chain employs TRBV7-2 and TRBJ2-4; D not resolved. The CDR3 length is 17 residues. V gave up 4 bases and J gave up 0 bases, with 16 bases separating them. CDR1 and CDR2 from the germline V gene are SGHTA and FQGNSA. CDR3 amino acids: CASSSDPHKTAKNIQYF. DNA of the CDR3: TGTGCCAGCAGCTCGGACCCCCACAAAACAGCCAAAAACATTCAGTACTTC.

V usage is TRBV12-3 or TRBV12-4 and J usage is TRBJ2-4, with 10 bases matching TRBD1. Trimming at V came to 4 bases and at J to 8 bases, leaving 5 bases not matched to a gene. This CDR3 spans 14 amino acids. CDR3 nucleotides: TGTGCCAGCAGTTCCCGGACAGGGGGATACATTCAGTACTTC. Translated: CASSSRTGGYIQYF.

The chain has TRBV20-1 and TRBJ1-2; unclear D gene. Germline V gives CDR1 DFQATT, CDR2 SNEGSKA (reference sequence). V was cut by 7 bases and J by 0 bases, with 12 bases left in between. The CDR3 covers 13 residues. CDR3 in amino acids: CSGDWRPNYGYTF. Written as DNA, the CDR3 is TGCAGTGGGGATTGGAGACCTAACTATGGCTACACCTTC.

The chain uses TRBV5-4 and TRBJ2-5; no clear D. The CDR3 is 14 amino acids. Trimming took 2 bases from V and 1 from J, leaving 9 bases between them. Germline V gene data show CDR1 as SGHNT and CDR2 as YYREEE (reference sequence). The CDR3 loop is CASSFAQTQETQYF. DNA for the CDR3: TGTGCCAGCAGCTTCGCCCAGACCCAAGAGACCCAGTACTTC. Full variable domain (rest looked up from reference TRBV5-4 and TRBJ2-5): ETGVTQSPTHLIKTRGQQVTLRCSSQSGHNTVSWYQQALGQGPQFIFQYYREEENGRGNFPPRFSGLQFPNYSSELNVNALELDDSALYLCASSFAQTQETQYFGPGTRLLVL.

This clonotype was seen more than once but under ten times. This chain connects TRBV29-1 to TRBJ1-1; TRBD1 agrees at 10 bases. The germline CDR1 and CDR2 sequences are SQVTM and ANQGSEA. After removal of 7 bases from V and 0 bases from J, the junction contained 14 bases not matched to a gene. The CDR3 length is 17 residues. CDR3 sequence: CSAPGTGEGVMNTEAFF. CDR3 bases: TGCAGCGCCCCGGGGACAGGGGAAGGGGTCATGAACACTGAAGCTTTCTTT.

The V gene is TRBV4-1, the J gene TRBJ1-6; D is possibly TRBD1 (5 bases). Trimming removed 0 bases from V and 7 bases from J, with 16 bases in between. The germline gives CDR1 MGHRA, CDR2 YSYEKL. There are 17 residues in the CDR3. CDR3 DNA sequence: TGCGCCAGCAGCCAAGATGCTCGACAAGGGGTGAATTCACCCCTCCACTTT. This encodes CASSQDARQGVNSPLHF.

The V gene is TRBV12-3 or TRBV12-4, the J gene TRBJ2-7; 9 bases are shared with TRBD1. This CDR3 contains 16 residues. V dropped 4 bases and J dropped 4; count of bases not matched to a gene: 11. The CDR3 here is CASSSGRGQGVYEQYF. CDR3 in DNA: TGTGCCAGCAGTTCCGGCCGGGGACAGGGAGTATACGAGCAGTACTTC.

V usage is TRBV5-6 and J usage is TRBJ2-7; D is undetermined. CDR3 length: 13 amino acids. In germline, CDR1 is SGHDT, CDR2 YYEEEE. The V end was cut by 0 bases, the J end by 3 bases, with 7 bases between. The CDR3: CASSLATNYEQYF. The CDR3 region has the DNA TGTGCCAGCAGCTTGGCGACAAACTACGAGCAGTACTTC.

The rearrangement uses TRBV4-3 and TRBJ2-1; 7 bases are a match to TRBD2. The trim removed 0 bases at V and 7 bases at J, leaving 9 bases unmatched. Germline V gene lookup returns CDR1 LGHNA and CDR2 YSLEER. The CDR3 runs 16 residues. The CDR3: CASSQERSGMQNEQFF. In DNA form, the CDR3 reads TGCGCCAGCAGCCAAGAACGCAGCGGGATGCAGAATGAGCAGTTCTTC.

The chain uses TRBV18 and TRBJ1-5, with a possible D match to TRBD1 (5 bases). V dropped 3 bases and J dropped 4 bases, with 19 bases sitting between them. This CDR3 contains 17 residues. Germline V CDR1 and CDR2: KGHSH, LQKENI. The CDR3 DNA reads TGTGCCAGCTCACCTAGACAGACCGGGGGAGGGAATCAGCCCCAGCATTTT. Translated, it gives CASSPRQTGGGNQPQHF.

This clonotype was found a few times. This sequence joins TRBV5-5 and TRBJ2-1, with 16 bases aligning to TRBD2. Germline-derived CDR1 and CDR2 are SGHKS and YYEKEE (reference sequence). The CDR3 totals 15 residues. After removal of 3 bases from V and 13 bases from J, the junction contained 7 bases not matched to a gene. The CDR3 region is CASSSSGLAGGLQFF. The CDR3 nucleotides read TGTGCCAGCAGCTCCTCGGGACTAGCGGGAGGGCTTCAGTTCTTC.

V and J are TRBV6-6 and TRBJ1-5; 8 nucleotides line up with TRBD1. Germline CDR1 MNHNY, CDR2 SVGAGI (reference sequence). V shed 5 bases, J shed 3 bases, and the junction held 9 bases outside the gene matches. There are 16 residues in the CDR3. CDR3 amino acids: CASSGRDRSLNQPQHF. For the CDR3, the DNA is TGTGCCAGCAGTGGCCGGGACAGGAGCCTCAATCAGCCCCAGCATTTT.

This clonotype was detected only a few times. V gene TRBV12-3 or TRBV12-4 combines with J gene TRBJ2-2; no clear D. The CDR3 is 16 residues long. Trimming removed 7 bases at V and 6 bases at J, with 21 bases between. Here the CDR3 DNA reads TGTGCCAGCACCTCGGGTGGGCCTAAAGATGCCGGGGAGCTGTTTTTT. As protein: CASTSGGPKDAGELFF.